The 10 T cell receptor beta chains given below trace back to one sample, sequenced in a study of blood T cell repertoires in COVID-19. Assay: immunoSEQ multiplex PCR; the TCRdb copy retains only in-frame clones and omits some. The sample holds some 230,000 clones, almost 85% seen once. The specimen sequenced was PBMCs or T cells enriched from blood (not recorded which). The receptors here all came from a man aged 35-49 years who had recovered from COVID-19.

The V and J genes are TRBV7-3 and TRBJ2-3, with D possibly being TRBD1 (5 bases). The CDR3 spans 14 residues. Trimming shortened V by 0 bases and J by 2 bases, and 6 bases separated the two germline ends. Germline values: CDR1 SGHTA, CDR2 FQGTGA. The CDR3 nucleotides are TGTGCCAGCAGCTTAACCAGGGACACAGATACGCAGTATTTT. Translation: CASSLTRDTDTQYF.

This clone showed up just a few times. The genes are TRBV7-2 and TRBJ1-1; the match to TRBD1 covers 7 bases. Germline CDR1 SGHTA, CDR2 FQGNSA. The CDR3 runs to 14 residues. Trimming took 5 bases from V and 5 from J; bases not matched to a gene: 8. This chain's CDR3 is CASSKQGYWTEAFF. Written as DNA, the CDR3 is TGTGCCAGCAGCAAACAGGGGTATTGGACTGAAGCTTTCTTT.

The chain uses TRBV27 and TRBJ2-2, with a tentative D call TRBD2 (6 bases). This CDR3 is 16 amino acids long. V lost 5 bases and J 4 bases, leaving 17 bases between the germline ends. The V gene's germline CDR1 is MNHEY and CDR2 SMNVEV (reference sequence). The CDR3 DNA follows: TGTGCCAGCAGTCACAAGTTGGGGGGAGGCACCGGGGAGCTGTTTTTT. Encoded protein: CASSHKLGGGTGELFF.

V usage is TRBV28 and J usage is TRBJ1-2, with D tentatively TRBD1 (5 bases). This CDR3 contains 14 residues. The germline CDR1 and CDR2 sequences are MDHEN and SYDVKM. Deletions cut 4 bases from V and 4 bases from J, with 13 bases between. The CDR3 spells CASSSRPGIYGYTF. As DNA, the CDR3 is TGTGCCAGCAGTTCCCGGCCAGGGATCTATGGCTACACCTTC.

The chain links TRBV27 to TRBJ1-2; D not resolved. Germline lookup yields CDR1 MNHEY and CDR2 SMNVEV (reference sequence). The length of the CDR3 is 13 residues. V dropped 2 bases and J dropped 8 bases, with 12 bases sitting between them. The CDR3 bases are TGTGCCAGCAGTTTAAATCCCGGGAGGGGCTACACCTTC. Protein product: CASSLNPGRGYTF.

This sequence joins TRBV18 and TRBJ2-1; no reliable D call. Germline values: CDR1 KGHSH, CDR2 LQKENI. CDR3 size: 14 residues. The V and J ends lost 0 bases and 6 bases respectively, with 9 bases between them. The CDR3 bases are TGTGCCAGCTCACCACCGCGCTCGTTCAATGAGCAGTTCTTC. This encodes CASSPPRSFNEQFF. Supplemented by reference TRBV18 and TRBJ2-1, the full variable domain reads NAGVMQNPRHLVRRRGQEARLRCSPMKGHSHVYWYRQLPEEGLKFMVYLQKENIIDESGMPKERFSAEFPKEGPSILRIQQVVRGDSAAYFCASSPPRSFNEQFFGPGTRLTVL.

This clone has a handful of counts. This chain links TRBV11-2 with TRBJ2-1; D possibly corresponds to TRBD2 (5 bases). The germline CDR1 and CDR2 sequences are SGHAT and FQNNGV. Trimming cost V 5 bases and J 3 bases, with 14 bases left between them. This CDR3 contains 15 residues. This CDR3 is CASSPRQAGYNEQFF. The DNA of the CDR3 is TGTGCCAGCAGCCCCCGCCAGGCGGGCTACAATGAGCAGTTCTTC.

The sample holds a few counts of this clone. J is TRBJ2-3 and V is TRBV9, with 7 bases identical to TRBD1. The V segment lost 3 bases and the J segment 0 bases; nucleotides outside the gene matches: 4. The CDR3 spans 15 residues. Per germline, CDR1 SGDLS and CDR2 YYNGEE. The CDR3 is CASSGGTASTDTQYF. Here the CDR3 DNA reads TGTGCCAGCAGCGGAGGGACAGCTAGCACAGATACGCAGTATTTT.

J is TRBJ2-3 and V is TRBV7-2, with TRBD2 as a possible D gene (6 bases). The CDR3 runs to 11 residues. In germline, CDR1 is SGHTA, CDR2 FQGNSA. With 5 bases removed from V and 7 bases from J, the gap between germline ends came to 7 bases. CDR3 in amino acids: CASSRGYTQYF. Written as DNA, the CDR3 is TGTGCCAGCAGCCGGGGGTATACGCAGTATTTT.

The chain employs TRBV6-5 and TRBJ2-1; 10 bases are shared with TRBD1. This CDR3 is 15 amino acids long. V trimming: 6 bases; J trimming: 7 bases; junction bases outside the gene matches: 9. The germline V gene has CDR1 MNHEY and CDR2 SVGAGI. CDR3 DNA sequence: TGTGCCAGCAGGTCACCGGGACAGGGGAAGAATGAGCAGTTCTTC. Residues: CASRSPGQGKNEQFF.